The T cell receptor beta chain under discussion was sequenced for a study of human T cells and chemical hapten exposure. Remarks on this clonotype: Antigen specificity is unknown. Just one base apart from a much larger clone, this may be a read error.

The study's findings and limits: Every donor had alopecia, and their immune response may therefore differ from healthy people's. There was a positive correlation between PT1 expanded TCR counts and patch test score.

The length of the CDR3 is 11 residues. Deletions cut 9 bases from V and 3 bases from J, with 8 bases between. TCRdb redid the calling of the RACE reads with MiXCR, one entry per CDR3 protein. The profile covers fewer than 500,000 distinct CDR3 sequences, with 4.8% appearing a single time and approximately 2.5% taken by the ten largest. Indicated time point: patch test 1, 2 weeks after DPC sensitization. Treatment in this sample: therapeutic diphenylcyclopropenone sensitization with weekly scalp DPC. Prior to application of each patch test, blood was drawn. Participating donors were patients with alopecia, aged 18 to 70 years, considered appropriate candidates for DPC.

Sequences were derived from whole blood, sampled in connection with sensitization to the hapten diphenylcyclopropenone (DPC). The receptor comes from a woman aged 45-60 years with alopecia areata. Some clones in this sample may be carry-over from other donors' samples. The chain uses TRBV12-3 or TRBV12-4 and TRBJ1-1; D unclear. In nucleotides, the CDR3 is TGTGCCAGAAGCTTCCACACTGAAGCTTTCTTT. Translation: CARSFHTEAFF.